The 16 T cell receptor beta chains below were found in one sample sequenced in a study of T-cell reconstitution after alpha-beta-depleted transplantation in children (TCRdb year 2016). The method behind the library was PCR. Sequenced on an Illumina HiSeq 2500. Molecular barcoding was employed in the preparation of TCR libraries, with unique molecular identifiers being used to normalize TCRbeta repertoire quantification. The public reads were quality trimmed at Q25 with fastp and then assembled into clones with MiXCR by TCRdb, keeping productive beta chains. All rows with the same CDR3 protein become a single entry with the most common DNA and genes. Counted in this sample were approximately 340,000 distinct CDR3 sequences; under 13% of them appeared once. The ten largest account for 2.4% of the sample. Sequences were derived from PBMCs from the stem cell graft donor, sampled from the stem cell graft. Receptor source: a human donor who donated a stem cell graft to a child with acute lymphoblastic leukemia.

The rearrangement joins TRBV5-1 to TRBJ2-3, with TRBD2 matching over 7 bases. From germline, CDR1 is SGHRS and CDR2 YFSETQ. CDR3 length: 14 amino acids. The ends lost 4 bases at V and 5 bases at J; junction bases unmatched: 7. The CDR3, as DNA: TGCGCCAGCAGCCCAGGACTAGACGAAGATACGCAGTATTTT. Encoded protein: CASSPGLDEDTQYF. Drawing the rest from reference TRBV5-1 and TRBJ2-3, the complete variable domain is KAGVTQTPRYLIKTRGQQVTLSCSPISGHRSVSWYQQTPGQGLQFLFEYFSETQRNKGNFPGRFSGRQFSNSRSEMNVSTLELGDSALYLCASSPGLDEDTQYFGPGTRLTVL.

The chain is built from TRBV6-1 and TRBJ1-4; D is undetermined. The CDR3 sequence is 15 residues long. Trimming removed 2 bases from V and 3 bases from J, with 10 bases in between. The germline V gene encodes CDR1 MNHNS and CDR2 SASEGT. In DNA form, the CDR3 reads TGTGCCAGCAGTGAACCAGGTGCGGCTAATGAAAAACTGTTTTTT. Its translation: CASSEPGAANEKLFF.

This clonotype was counted only a few times. This sequence joins TRBV20-1 and TRBJ2-1, with 8 bases identical to TRBD2. There are 17 residues in the CDR3. Trimming at V came to 4 bases and at J to 6 bases, leaving 17 bases not matched to a gene. The V gene's germline CDR1 is DFQATT and CDR2 SNEGSKA (reference sequence). CDR3 loop: CSATRSRGTSIFNEQFF. In nucleotides, the CDR3 is TGCAGTGCTACCCGTTCCCGAGGGACTAGTATATTCAATGAGCAGTTCTTC.

This clonotype was detected ten times or more. V is TRBV7-2 and J is TRBJ1-5, with unresolved D. V lost 8 bases, J lost 6 bases, and 14 bases lay in between. Germline V gene sequence: CDR1 SGHTA, CDR2 FQGNSA. CDR3 size: 13 residues. DNA of the CDR3: TGTGCCAGCCGGTATAGGCCAAGTCAGCCCCAGCATTTT. Protein product: CASRYRPSQPQHF.

This clonotype has only a few counts. This chain uses TRBV7-2 with TRBJ2-3, with unresolved D. Trimming shortened V by 2 bases and J by 6 bases, and 9 bases separated the two germline ends. The CDR3 contains 13 residues. CDR1 is SGHTA, CDR2 FQGNSA, per germline. For the CDR3, the DNA is TGTGCCAGCAGCTTAATCCCACCGGATACGCAGTATTTT. It is translated as CASSLIPPDTQYF.

This clonotype was counted at least ten times. The chain combines TRBV7-2 with TRBJ1-2; D remains ambiguous. Looked up from germline, CDR1 is SGHTA and CDR2 is FQGNSA. The V end was cut by 5 bases, the J end by 7 bases, with 11 bases between. The CDR3 runs to 12 residues. CDR3 coding DNA: TGTGCCAGCAGCCTTATGGGATCTGGCTACACCTTC. As protein: CASSLMGSGYTF.

This clonotype was seen at least ten times. The chain recombines TRBV7-9 with TRBJ2-7; D remains ambiguous. Germline CDR1 is SEHNR and CDR2 is FQNEAQ (reference sequence). The CDR3 runs 14 residues. The germline V and J ends were trimmed by 3 bases and 5 bases, with 14 bases remaining between them. CDR3 nucleotide sequence: TGTGCCAGCAGCTTCGGACCGGAAGTTGACGAGCAGTACTTC. The encoded protein is CASSFGPEVDEQYF.

This clonotype was found a few times. The V gene is TRBV9, the J gene TRBJ2-5; 7 bases agree with TRBD2. The V gene end was trimmed by 3 bases and the J gene end by 3 bases; junction bases not matched to a gene: 5. This CDR3 contains 14 residues. Germline CDR1 is SGDLS and CDR2 is YYNGEE. The chain's CDR3 is CASSGDGTKETQYF. The CDR3, as DNA: TGTGCCAGCAGCGGGGACGGGACTAAAGAGACCCAGTACTTC.

The gene calls are TRBV4-1 and TRBJ2-1; 11 bases match TRBD2. Germline loops: CDR1 MGHRA, CDR2 YSYEKL. CDR3 length: 16 residues. Trimming cost V 0 bases and J 3 bases; bases outside gene matches: 1. The CDR3 DNA is TGCGCCAGCAGCCAAGAACTAGCGGGAGTCTACAATGAGCAGTTCTTC. Residues: CASSQELAGVYNEQFF.

This clonotype was seen a handful of times. The chain combines TRBV7-2 with TRBJ2-1; 8 positions match TRBD2. The J segment lost 6 bases and the V segment lost 3 bases, leaving 7 bases of the junction unmatched. The CDR3 contains 15 residues. Germline assignment: CDR1 SGHTA and CDR2 FQGNSA. CDR3 sequence (DNA): TGTGCCAGCAGCTTCCCGGGACTAGGCACCAATGAGCAGTTCTTC. This translates into CASSFPGLGTNEQFF.

This chain joins TRBV12-3 or TRBV12-4 and TRBJ2-5, with D perhaps matching TRBD1 or TRBD2 (5 bases each). The CDR3 totals 14 residues. Trimming stripped 6 bases from V and 2 bases from J, with 13 bases between. The CDR3 region has the DNA TGTGCCAGCAGCGGCGTCGGGGCGCAAGAGACCCAGTACTTC. Amino acid sequence: CASSGVGAQETQYF.

The V call is TRBV29-1, the J call TRBJ2-5, with D tentatively TRBD1 (5 bases). CDR1 and CDR2 (germline): SQVTM, ANQGSEA. This CDR3 spans 13 amino acids. Trimming stripped 4 bases from V and 5 bases from J, with 14 bases between. The CDR3 is CSVGGRARETQYF. The CDR3 DNA reads as TGCAGCGTTGGAGGCAGGGCAAGGGAGACCCAGTACTTC.

The rearrangement joins TRBV7-8 to TRBJ2-3; D perhaps matches TRBD1 (6 bases). Germline V lookup: CDR1 SGHVS, CDR2 FQNEAQ. This CDR3 spans 17 amino acids. The V end lost 5 bases, the J end lost 2 bases, and 20 bases lay between the germline ends. CDR3: CASSLHPRDKYTDTQYF. The CDR3 nucleotides are TGTGCCAGCAGCCTCCATCCCCGGGACAAGTACACAGATACGCAGTATTTT.

This clonotype showed up just a few times. The rearrangement links TRBV5-1 to TRBJ1-4; perhaps TRBD1 as D (5 bases). V lost 4 bases and J 0 bases, leaving 10 bases between the germline ends. Germline values: CDR1 SGHRS, CDR2 YFSETQ. The CDR3 loop spans 15 amino acids. The CDR3 nucleotides read TGCGCCAGCAGCAGGGACCAGGCAACTAATGAAAAACTGTTTTTT. It codes for CASSRDQATNEKLFF. Supplemented by reference TRBV5-1 and TRBJ1-4, the full variable domain reads KAGVTQTPRYLIKTRGQQVTLSCSPISGHRSVSWYQQTPGQGLQFLFEYFSETQRNKGNFPGRFSGRQFSNSRSEMNVSTLELGDSALYLCASSRDQATNEKLFFGSGTQLSVL.

This clonotype was detected only a few times. J is TRBJ1-1 and V is TRBV25-1; D uncertain. CDR3 length equals 13 residues. Germline V gene sequence: CDR1 MGHDK, CDR2 SYGVNS. V lost 7 bases to trimming and J lost 0 bases, with 9 bases between them. CDR3 DNA sequence: TGTGCCAGCATCTCAGGAGTGAACACTGAAGCTTTCTTT. Translating gives CASISGVNTEAFF. Together with reference TRBV25-1 and TRBJ1-1, the CDR3 gives the full variable domain: EADIYQTPRYLVIGTGKKITLECSQTMGHDKMYWYQQDPGMELHLIHYSYGVNSTEKGDLSSESTVSRIRTEHFPLTLESARPSHTSQYLCASISGVNTEAFFGQGTRLTVV.

In this sample, this clonotype turned up a few times. V and J are TRBV7-8 and TRBJ2-1; 10 positions agree with TRBD2. Trimming removed 5 bases from V and 6 bases from J; junction bases left unmatched: 7. CDR1 is SGHVS, CDR2 FQNEAQ, per germline. The CDR3 contains 15 residues. The CDR3 sequence is CASSLGLAILNEQFF. CDR3 bases: TGTGCCAGCAGCCTGGGACTAGCGATCCTCAATGAGCAGTTCTTC.